One sample yielded the 5 T cell receptor beta chains listed below, sequenced in a study of T-cell reconstitution after alpha-beta-depleted transplantation in children. Unique molecular identifiers were incorporated when the TCRbeta library was constructed. TCRdb reprocessed the PCR reads via MiXCR and lists one record per CDR3 protein. The sample yields approximately 490,000 distinct CDR3 sequences, approximately 10% seen once. The input for sequencing was PBMCs, taken before TCRalphabeta/CD19-depleted stem cell transplant. Every receptor here comes from a child aged 2 to 10 with inherited bone marrow failure, due to receive a stem cell transplant.

This clonotype appeared many times. The genes are TRBV7-2 and TRBJ2-3, with D unclear. V lost 2 bases, J lost 6 bases, and 12 bases lay in between. Germline CDR1 is SGHTA and CDR2 is FQGNSA. The CDR3 consists of 14 residues. This CDR3 is CASSLSSIRDTQYF. The CDR3 bases are TGTGCCAGCAGCTTAAGCTCGATTAGGGATACGCAGTATTTT.

This clonotype has ten or more counts. V gene TRBV27 combines with J gene TRBJ2-7; no firm D call. With 4 bases removed from V and 2 bases from J, the gap between germline ends came to 15 bases. The CDR3 covers 15 residues. Germline V gene data show CDR1 as MNHEY and CDR2 as SMNVEV (reference sequence). The CDR3 sequence is CASSSGGGRPYEQYF. CDR3 nucleotides: TGTGCCAGCAGTTCCGGCGGCGGACGCCCCTACGAGCAGTACTTC.

This sequence joins TRBV7-2 and TRBJ2-7; either TRBD1 or TRBD2 may supply D (5 bases each). There are 15 residues in the CDR3. CDR1 is SGHTA and CDR2 is FQGNSA in the germline V gene. Trimming removed 1 base at V and 3 bases at J, with 13 bases between. CDR3 sequence reads: CASSLDLGTGYEQYF. The CDR3 region has the DNA TGTGCCAGCAGCTTAGATCTGGGGACGGGCTACGAGCAGTACTTC.

This clonotype was picked up many times. The chain joins TRBV12-3 or TRBV12-4 to TRBJ1-2; tentative D call: TRBD1 (5 bases). V lost 7 bases and J 3 bases, leaving 21 bases between the germline ends. The CDR3 is made up of 16 amino acids. The CDR3 is CASTPGWQGLHYGYTF. In DNA, the CDR3 is TGTGCCAGCACTCCTGGGTGGCAGGGTTTACACTATGGCTACACCTTC.

This clonotype was seen repeatedly, ten times or more. The chain joins TRBV7-6 to TRBJ2-5, with D possibly TRBD2 on 6 matching bases. V lost 4 bases to trimming and J lost 5 bases, with 14 bases between them. The CDR3 extends over 14 amino acids. Germline values: CDR1 SGHVS, CDR2 FNYEAQ. The CDR3 DNA is TGTGCCAGCAGCTACCCGCGGGGTTCGGAGACCCAGTACTTC. Amino acid sequence: CASSYPRGSETQYF. Filled out from reference TRBV7-6 and TRBJ2-5, the complete variable domain reads GAGVSQSPRYKVTKRGQDVALRCDPISGHVSLYWYRQALGQGPEFLTYFNYEAQQDKSGLPNDRFSAERPEGSISTLTIQRTEQRDSAMYRCASSYPRGSETQYFGPGTRLLVL.